Below are 19 T cell receptor beta chains sequenced from a single sample in a study of T cells expressing NK-cell markers. For each CDR3 protein, TCRdb gives one entry from its re-call of the 5' RACE reads, without DNA. The sample table includes some 600,000 distinct CDR3 sequences. The material sequenced was blood T cells: a sorted CD56 or NKG2C T cell subset, CD4+ or CD8+ T cells, or bulk PBMC T cells (not recorded which). The receptors stem from a man aged 18 to 29 in good health.

The rearrangement joins TRBV30 to TRBJ1-3; as DNA is missing, the TRBD1 call by TCRdb cannot be tested. Germline V lookup: CDR1 GTSNPN, CDR2 SVGIG (reference sequence). This CDR3 region has 15 residues. CDR3 protein: CAWTPRRTSGNTIYF.

The genes are TRBV27 and TRBJ2-7. The CDR3 has 13 residues. Germline values: CDR1 MNHEY, CDR2 SMNVEV (reference sequence). CDR3 in amino acids: CASSYSPTYEQYF.

CDR3 protein: CASSLAGDLYNEQFF. The rearrangement links TRBV5-1 to TRBJ2-1. The CDR3 totals 15 residues. Per germline, CDR1 SGHRS and CDR2 YFSETQ.

The gene calls are TRBV5-1 and TRBJ2-1; TCRdb's assignment of TRBD2 cannot be checked, as there is no DNA. The germline V gene encodes CDR1 SGHRS and CDR2 YFSETQ. This CDR3 contains 19 residues. This chain's CDR3 is CASRDRYDSGTSTYNEQFF.

The rearrangement uses TRBV5-1 and TRBJ2-3; checking the TCRdb D call of TRBD1 is not possible without DNA. Germline V gene lookup returns CDR1 SGHRS and CDR2 YFSETQ. This CDR3 has 14 residues. The CDR3 reads CASSFATGRNTQYF.

The V gene is TRBV5-1, the J gene TRBJ2-1; lacking DNA, the TRBD2 call made by TCRdb goes unchecked. CDR1 SGHRS and CDR2 YFSETQ come from the germline V gene. The CDR3 contains 17 residues. This CDR3 reads CASTESGLAGGRNEQFF.

This chain connects TRBV12-5 to TRBJ1-4; as DNA is missing, the TRBD1 call by TCRdb cannot be tested. In germline, CDR1 is LGHNT, CDR2 FRNRAP. This CDR3 spans 14 amino acids. CDR3 amino acids: CASGPRGGVEKLFF.

The rearrangement links TRBV7-9 to TRBJ2-5. Germline CDR1 SEHNR, CDR2 FQNEAQ (reference sequence). The CDR3 spans 14 residues. The CDR3 reads CASSLVSLRETQYF.

The CDR3: CASSLEGGRLGNQPQHF. The chain links TRBV11-2 to TRBJ1-5; without DNA, the TCRdb call of TRBD1 cannot be checked. CDR1 and CDR2 (germline): SGHAT, FQNNGV. The CDR3 extends over 17 amino acids.

This chain uses TRBV29-1 with TRBJ2-3; without DNA, the TCRdb call of TRBD2 cannot be checked. This CDR3 has 14 amino acids. CDR1 and CDR2 from the germline V gene are SQVTM and ANQGSEA. CDR3: CSILAGGPADTQYF.

This chain uses TRBV10-3 with TRBJ2-7. The CDR3 consists of 12 residues. CDR1 is ENHRY and CDR2 is SYGVKD in the germline V gene. This chain's CDR3 is CAISEAQPWQYF.

This sequence joins TRBV7-2 and TRBJ2-7; TCRdb's assignment of TRBD1 cannot be checked, as there is no DNA. Germline loops: CDR1 SGHTA, CDR2 FQGNSA. This CDR3 has 15 amino acids. The CDR3 reads CASSFDRELFCEQYF.

The V and J genes are TRBV7-2 and TRBJ2-1. The length of the CDR3 is 12 residues. The V gene's germline CDR1 is SGHTA and CDR2 FQGNSA. CDR3: CASSLRGNEQFF. The full variable domain, its missing parts supplied by reference TRBV7-2 and TRBJ2-1, is GAGVSQSPSNKVTEKGKDVELRCDPISGHTALYWYRQSLGQGLEFLIYFQGNSAPDKSGLPSDRFSAERTGGSVSTLTIQRTQQEDSAVYLCASSLRGNEQFFGPGTRLTVL.

The gene calls are TRBV20-1 and TRBJ2-7; the TCRdb D gene call, TRBD1, has no DNA to confirm it. This CDR3 region has 13 residues. The V gene's germline CDR1 is DFQATT and CDR2 SNEGSKA (reference sequence). CDR3 sequence: CSAGTGQGYEQYF.

This chain's CDR3 is CASSGLTGRNTIYF. The rearrangement links TRBV11-2 to TRBJ1-3; TCRdb names TRBD1, which stays unverified in the absence of DNA. The CDR3 contains 14 residues. Germline CDR1 SGHAT, CDR2 FQNNGV.

The chain uses TRBV29-1 and TRBJ2-7; there is no DNA to check the TCRdb D call of TRBD2. This CDR3 spans 14 amino acids. CDR1 and CDR2 from the germline V gene are SQVTM and ANQGSEA. The CDR3 here is CSVEKYREGHEQYF.

The chain carries TRBV15 and TRBJ2-5. The CDR3 is made up of 14 amino acids. In germline, CDR1 is LNHNV, CDR2 YYDKDF (reference sequence). The CDR3 spells CATSKARTAETQYF.

This chain links TRBV18 with TRBJ2-5; TCRdb proposes TRBD1, but this gene call is untestable without DNA. The CDR3 consists of 16 residues. Germline CDR1 KGHSH, CDR2 LQKENI. The CDR3 is CASSPEWRQAEETQYF.

The chain combines TRBV6-4 with TRBJ2-4. The CDR3 contains 13 residues. Germline CDR1 reads MRHNA; CDR2 reads SNTAGT. The CDR3 is CASSVDGENIQYF.